This TCR beta chain was identified during a study of Graves' ophthalmopathy and Graves' hyperthyroidism. The sequenced template was RNA, covering the TCR beta CDR3 region. The first round was an RT-PCR with HTBI primers, and the second round was a multiplex PCR. TCRdb called the multiplex PCR reads again in MiXCR, with one record for every CDR3 protein. The sample carries hundreds of thousands of distinct CDR3 sequences, around 45% recorded once. This clonotype came up many times. V gave up 8 bases and J gave up 3 bases, with 11 bases separating them. This CDR3 region has 12 residues. Germline-derived CDR1 and CDR2 are ENHRY and SYGVKD.

This rearrangement joins TRBV10-3 to TRBJ2-7; D is unclear. This TCR derives from an adult man with Graves' ophthalmopathy. The material sequenced was peripheral blood. The CDR3, as DNA: TGTGCCATCGGTGGGCTTAGCTACGAGCAGTACTTC. Protein sequence: CAIGGLSYEQYF.